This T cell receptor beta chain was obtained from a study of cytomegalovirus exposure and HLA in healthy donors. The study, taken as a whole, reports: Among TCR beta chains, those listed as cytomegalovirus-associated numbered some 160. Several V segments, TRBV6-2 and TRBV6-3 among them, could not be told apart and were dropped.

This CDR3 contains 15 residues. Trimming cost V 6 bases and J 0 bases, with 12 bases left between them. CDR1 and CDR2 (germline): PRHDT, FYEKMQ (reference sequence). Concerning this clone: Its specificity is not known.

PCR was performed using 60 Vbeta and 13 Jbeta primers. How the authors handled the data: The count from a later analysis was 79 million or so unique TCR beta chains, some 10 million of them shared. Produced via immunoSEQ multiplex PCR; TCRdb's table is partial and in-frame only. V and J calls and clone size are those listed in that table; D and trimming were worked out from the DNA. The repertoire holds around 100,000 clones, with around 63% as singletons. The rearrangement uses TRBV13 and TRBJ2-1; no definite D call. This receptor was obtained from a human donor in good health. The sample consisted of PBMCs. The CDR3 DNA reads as TGTGCCAGCAGTAAACGCACTCGCTCCTACAATGAGCAGTTCTTC. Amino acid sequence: CASSKRTRSYNEQFF.